The 22 T cell receptor beta chains reported below all come from one sample, sequenced in a study of OX40 agonist ivuxolimab in advanced cancers. Measured with immunoSEQ multiplex PCR; TCRdb has only the in-frame clones, and not every one. The table includes tens of thousands of clones, 70% to 90% detected once. The material was CD4+ or CD8+ T cells sorted from blood, obtained in a trial of the OX40 agonist ivuxolimab. The origin of the receptors is an adult with an advanced solid tumor such as melanoma, head and neck, liver or kidney cancer.

The J gene is TRBJ1-4, the V gene TRBV30; the match to TRBD1 covers 10 bases. The CDR3 totals 12 residues. Trimming removed 7 bases from V and 6 bases from J; junction bases left unmatched: 2. CDR1 GTSNPN and CDR2 SVGIG come from the germline V gene (reference sequence). CDR3 protein: CASGQGHEKLFF. The DNA of the CDR3 is TGTGCCTCGGGACAGGGGCATGAAAAACTGTTTTTT.

This chain connects TRBV7-8 to TRBJ1-1; D unclear. Trimming took 5 bases from V and 1 from J, leaving 14 bases between them. This CDR3 has 15 amino acids. Germline assignment: CDR1 SGHVS and CDR2 FQNEAQ. The chain's CDR3 is CASSMIRRTNTEAFF. CDR3 DNA: TGTGCCAGCAGCATGATACGGAGAACGAACACTGAAGCTTTCTTT.

The rearrangement links TRBV6-5 to TRBJ1-2; tentatively, D is TRBD1 (5 bases). Per the germline V gene, CDR1 is MNHEY and CDR2 is SVGAGI. CDR3 length: 15 amino acids. The germline V and J ends were trimmed by 4 bases and 0 bases, with 12 bases remaining between them. CDR3 protein: CASSLSTASNYGYTF. CDR3 nucleotides: TGTGCCAGCAGTTTGTCGACAGCTTCTAACTATGGCTACACCTTC.

The V call is TRBV30, the J call TRBJ1-6, with D possibly TRBD1 on 6 matching bases. V was clipped by 5 bases and J by 4 bases, with 12 bases between them. From germline, CDR1 is GTSNPN and CDR2 SVGIG (reference sequence). The CDR3 contains 14 residues. The CDR3 sequence: CAWGPRGYNSPLHF. CDR3 nucleotide sequence: TGTGCCTGGGGTCCTAGGGGGTATAATTCACCCCTCCACTTT.

The chain links TRBV4-1 to TRBJ1-1; a possible D gene is TRBD1 (5 bases). The CDR3 is 15 residues long. Germline CDR1 MGHRA, CDR2 YSYEKL. The V end lost 5 bases, the J end lost 2 bases, and 15 bases lay between the germline ends. The CDR3 loop is CASSYPGTANTEAFF. The DNA of the CDR3 is TGCGCCAGCAGCTACCCCGGGACTGCCAACACTGAAGCTTTCTTT.

The chain combines TRBV6-1 with TRBJ2-2; tentatively, D is TRBD1 (6 bases). With 2 bases removed from V and 6 bases from J, the gap between germline ends came to 22 bases. Germline values: CDR1 MNHNS, CDR2 SASEGT. The CDR3 is made up of 18 amino acids. The CDR3 here is CASSEPGTNWVEAGELFF. The CDR3 nucleotides are TGTGCCAGCAGTGAACCCGGGACAAATTGGGTCGAGGCCGGGGAGCTGTTTTTT.

This clone has a single count. This chain links TRBV11-3 with TRBJ1-4; D may be TRBD1 (5 bases). This CDR3 region has 16 residues. Germline V gene lookup returns CDR1 SGHNT and CDR2 YENEEA. Trimming shortened V by 1 base and J by 7 bases, and 16 bases separated the two germline ends. DNA of the CDR3: TGTGCCAGCAGCTTAGTTCGGGCAGGGTACTGTGAAAAACTGTTTTTT. Translating it yields CASSLVRAGYCEKLFF.

In this sample, this clone turned up once. The genes are TRBV6-5 and TRBJ2-7; 9 nucleotides align to TRBD1. Germline V gives CDR1 MNHEY, CDR2 SVGAGI. The CDR3 has 15 amino acids. V dropped 7 bases and J dropped 3; count of bases not matched to a gene: 10. Here the CDR3 reads CASNGLTGGRYEQYF. The CDR3 DNA sequence: TGTGCCAGCAACGGACTGACAGGGGGTCGCTACGAGCAGTACTTC.

The chain couples TRBV18 to TRBJ1-1; D is ambiguous. From germline, CDR1 is KGHSH and CDR2 LQKENI. CDR3 length equals 14 residues. The V gene lost 6 bases and the J gene lost 6 bases, with 17 bases spanning the gap. CDR3 residues: CASSTGTDSAEAFF. For the CDR3, the DNA is TGTGCCAGCTCGACGGGCACAGATTCCGCTGAAGCTTTCTTT.

Comments on this clone: One end of the junction is discordant with germline, which a read error may explain. J is TRBJ1-2 and V is TRBV4-2; a weak D match, TRBD1 (6 bases). This CDR3 spans 16 amino acids. Germline lookup yields CDR1 LGHNA and CDR2 YNFKEQ. The CDR3 region is CASGQDREGGANGYTF. The CDR3 DNA is TGTGCCAGCGGCCAAGATAGGGAGGGGGGCGCAAACGGCTACACCTTC.

The chain combines TRBV18 with TRBJ1-1; 7 bases are shared with TRBD1. The V and J ends lost 4 bases and 0 bases, in that order; junction bases with no gene match: 8. CDR1 is KGHSH, CDR2 LQKENI, per germline. The CDR3 extends over 16 amino acids. CDR3 sequence (DNA): TGTGCCAGCTCACTTCTGACAGGGTCTGTGAACACTGAAGCTTTCTTT. It translates to CASSLLTGSVNTEAFF.

The rearrangement joins TRBV7-9 to TRBJ2-7; no clear D. The CDR3 is made up of 14 amino acids. Germline values: CDR1 SEHNR, CDR2 FQNEAQ (reference sequence). With 1 base removed from V and 2 bases from J, the gap between germline ends came to 9 bases. The CDR3 is CASSLDLGTYEQYF. The CDR3, as DNA: TGTGCCAGCAGCTTAGATCTAGGCACCTACGAGCAGTACTTC. The entire variable domain, with the rest obtained from reference TRBV7-9 and TRBJ2-7, is as follows: DTGVSQNPRHKITKRGQNVTFRCDPISEHNRLYWYRQTLGQGPEFLTYFQNEAQLEKSRLLSDRFSAERPKGSFSTLEIQRTEQGDSAMYLCASSLDLGTYEQYFGPGTRLTVT.

The chain carries TRBV6-5 and TRBJ2-4, with 9 bases aligning to TRBD2. Trimming removed 6 bases from V and 10 bases from J; junction bases left unmatched: 13. Germline loops: CDR1 MNHEY, CDR2 SVGAGI. The CDR3 spans 15 residues. The CDR3 reads CASRKEGLASTIQYF. CDR3 nucleotide sequence: TGTGCCAGCAGGAAGGAGGGACTAGCTTCAACTATTCAGTACTTC.

This rearrangement joins TRBV2 to TRBJ1-5, with D unclear. This CDR3 contains 16 residues. Trimming shortened V by 3 bases and J by 7 bases, and 19 bases separated the two germline ends. From germline, CDR1 is SNHLY and CDR2 FYNNEI. CDR3 loop: CASSDQEIGRGQPQHF. The CDR3 bases are TGTGCCAGCAGTGATCAGGAGATAGGCCGAGGGCAGCCCCAGCATTTT.

The rearrangement links TRBV2 to TRBJ2-1; perhaps TRBD1 as D (5 bases). V lost 3 bases to trimming and J lost 9 bases, with 9 bases between them. The CDR3 has 12 amino acids. Germline CDR1 and CDR2: SNHLY and FYNNEI. The CDR3 is CASSDLGREQFF. CDR3 in DNA: TGTGCCAGCAGTGATTTGGGGCGTGAGCAGTTCTTC.

The V gene is TRBV30, the J gene TRBJ2-7; no firm D call. The ends were cut back, 6 bases at V and 2 bases at J, with 11 bases in the middle. Germline-derived CDR1 and CDR2 are GTSNPN and SVGIG (reference sequence). The CDR3 contains 12 residues. CDR3 residues: CACGRHPYEQYF. The CDR3 DNA reads TGTGCCTGCGGACGGCATCCCTACGAGCAGTACTTC.

This chain connects TRBV2 to TRBJ1-1; possible D gene TRBD1, 5 bases. The ends were cut back, 7 bases at V and 0 bases at J, with 12 bases in the middle. The CDR3 sequence is 14 residues long. Germline V CDR1 and CDR2: SNHLY, FYNNEI. This chain's CDR3 is CASKGLAVNTEAFF. The CDR3, as DNA: TGTGCCAGCAAGGGACTGGCGGTGAACACTGAAGCTTTCTTT.

V is TRBV15 and J is TRBJ2-6, with D perhaps TRBD1 (5 bases). The germline V and J ends were trimmed by 3 bases and 3 bases, with 6 bases remaining between them. The CDR3 covers 14 residues. In germline, CDR1 is LNHNV, CDR2 YYDKDF (reference sequence). CDR3 bases: TGTGCCACCAGCAGGGGGCTTGGGGCCAACGTCCTGACTTTC. It specifies CATSRGLGANVLTF.

The chain employs TRBV7-8 and TRBJ2-1, with TRBD2 as a possible D gene (5 bases). The V end was cut by 2 bases, the J end by 0 bases, with 11 bases between. The CDR3 length is 16 residues. Per germline, CDR1 SGHVS and CDR2 FQNEAQ. For the CDR3, the DNA is TGTGCCAGCAGCTTACGTTACGGGGTCTCCTACAATGAGCAGTTCTTC. Its translation: CASSLRYGVSYNEQFF. Complete variable domain (other parts from reference TRBV7-8 and TRBJ2-1): GAGVSQSPRYKVAKRGQDVALRCDPISGHVSLFWYQQALGQGPEFLTYFQNEAQLDKSGLPSDRFFAERPEGSVSTLKIQRTQQEDSAVYLCASSLRYGVSYNEQFFGPGTRLTVL.

The V gene is TRBV5-1, the J gene TRBJ1-4; possible D gene TRBD1, 5 bases. Deletions cut 4 bases from V and 7 bases from J, with 20 bases between. The CDR3 sequence is 16 residues long. In germline, CDR1 is SGHRS, CDR2 YFSETQ. The CDR3 protein is CASSEARRVGGEKLFF. CDR3 in DNA: TGCGCCAGCAGCGAGGCCCGCAGGGTCGGTGGTGAAAAACTGTTTTTT. Full variable domain (remainder filled in from reference TRBV5-1 and TRBJ1-4): KAGVTQTPRYLIKTRGQQVTLSCSPISGHRSVSWYQQTPGQGLQFLFEYFSETQRNKGNFPGRFSGRQFSNSRSEMNVSTLELGDSALYLCASSEARRVGGEKLFFGSGTQLSVL.

This clone appeared once. V usage is TRBV5-1 and J usage is TRBJ1-5; 9 bases match TRBD1. This CDR3 region has 15 residues. The V gene end was trimmed by 4 bases and the J gene end by 2 bases; junction bases not matched to a gene: 4. From germline, CDR1 is SGHRS and CDR2 YFSETQ. The CDR3 DNA sequence: TGCGCCAGCAGCGCTTGGACAGGGGGCAATCAGCCCCAGCATTTT. It is translated as CASSAWTGGNQPQHF.

This chain joins TRBV10-3 and TRBJ1-1, with D perhaps TRBD1 (5 bases). The CDR3 sequence is 14 residues long. The germline V gene has CDR1 ENHRY and CDR2 SYGVKD. Trimming took off 6 bases at V and 1 base at J, with 12 bases between the two ends. The CDR3 spells CAIRPTAGNTEAFF. CDR3 bases: TGTGCCATCAGGCCGACAGCGGGGAACACTGAAGCTTTCTTT.